This T cell receptor beta chain was found in a study of tumor and adjacent non-tumor tissue in lung cancer. Study-wide background: The patients, around 10 men and roughly 5 women, were about 31 to 85 with stage I to III disease.

Overall study findings and caveats: Significantly higher TCR diversity was found in tumor than normal lung. Tumor repertoires had a smaller top 100 clone share than normal lung.

Three rounds of nested PCR, following a modified ARM-PCR protocol, produced the TCRbeta library. Each CDR3 protein gets one entry after TCRdb re-called the multiplex PCR reads with MiXCR. The sample lists fewer than 85,000 distinct CDR3 sequences, roughly 80% seen once, with over 9.5% in the top ten. Of note for this clonotype: Its antigen is not identified.

This sample's RNA came from whole unsorted tissue. Donors were chemotherapy-naive, newly diagnosed lung cancer surgical patients in China, August–late 2014. Germline CDR1 reads SQVTM; CDR2 reads ANQGSEA. There are 16 residues in the CDR3. Trimming pared 8 bases from V and 2 bases from J, leaving 25 bases between. This receptor was identified in a woman aged 45-59 years with non-small cell lung cancer. The sequencing input was lung tumor tissue. V usage is TRBV29-1 and J usage is TRBJ2-7; possible D gene TRBD2, 6 bases. The CDR3 region is CSPAGRRGSDAYEQYF. The CDR3 DNA sequence: TGCAGCCCTGCGGGGCGGCGGGGTTCCGACGCCTACGAGCAGTACTTC.